This T cell receptor beta chain was recovered during a study of identical twins. Notes on the study in general: Donors were not followed over many years; analysis was cross-sectional. High-abundance cord blood beta clonotypes had fewer insertions; memory repertoires showed none.

This clonotype was picked up a small number of times. Its antigen is not identified. The germline V gene encodes CDR1 SNHLY and CDR2 FYNNEI. V was trimmed by 5 bases and J by 4 bases, leaving 14 bases between them. This CDR3 region has 14 residues. A universal primer binding site was introduced by template switching. The final cDNA contained unique molecular identifiers. TCRdb used MiXCR to reprocess the 5' RACE reads, holding one entry per CDR3 protein. Among fewer than 650,000 distinct CDR3 sequences, about 7.1% were seen once, and the ten largest hold 1.6%. These data were likewise used in another study, on yellow fever vaccine responses in identical twins.

The sample consisted of PBMCs. The chain couples TRBV2 to TRBJ2-5; maybe TRBD1 (6 bases). The receptor's source is a woman younger than 30 in good health. For the CDR3, the DNA is TGTGCCAGCAGTATGCGTCAGGGGCTAGAGACCCAGTACTTC. Translating it yields CASSMRQGLETQYF.